These 3 T cell receptor beta chains were sequenced from one sample in a study of identical twins (dated by TCRdb to about 2016). Receptor libraries were prepared by 5' RACE. TCRdb shows the sequencer as Illumina HiSeq 2000. TCRdb applied fastp at Q25 and MiXCR to the public reads, then kept only in-frame beta chains. Rows merge per CDR3 protein into single entries with the most common DNA and genes. The sample has 350,000 or so distinct CDR3 sequences on record, about 9% of them singletons. The ten largest account for approximately 9.3% of the sample. Sequencing was carried out using naive T cells sorted from blood. Per the publication, the cell subset or site label means: cells isolated with a human naive T-cell isolation kit. The receptor set was obtained from a woman in her fifties or sixties in good health.

This clonotype has a handful of counts. The chain carries TRBV12-3 or TRBV12-4 and TRBJ1-1, with D possibly matching TRBD1 (6 bases). CDR3 length equals 15 residues. The V end was cut by 7 bases, the J end by 1 base, with 16 bases between. The CDR3 here is CASNIGGQPNTEAFF. For the CDR3, the DNA is TGTGCCAGCAACATTGGAGGACAGCCGAACACTGAAGCTTTCTTT.

V is TRBV4-1 and J is TRBJ1-5; D is unresolved. V was shortened by 0 bases and J by 3 bases, with 12 bases between the two germline ends. CDR3 size: 16 residues. Germline V gene data show CDR1 as MGHRA and CDR2 as YSYEKL. This chain's CDR3 is CASSQDYDRPNQPQHF. CDR3 DNA sequence: TGCGCCAGCAGCCAAGATTATGACCGGCCCAATCAGCCCCAGCATTTT.

This clonotype was detected a few times. The CDR3, as DNA: TGTGCCAGCAGCTTTTTCGGATGGGACACTGAAGCTTTCTTT. It specifies CASSFFGWDTEAFF. This chain joins TRBV9 and TRBJ1-1; D is ambiguous. V lost 4 bases and J 3 bases, leaving 13 bases between the germline ends. Per germline, CDR1 SGDLS and CDR2 YYNGEE. CDR3 length: 14 residues.